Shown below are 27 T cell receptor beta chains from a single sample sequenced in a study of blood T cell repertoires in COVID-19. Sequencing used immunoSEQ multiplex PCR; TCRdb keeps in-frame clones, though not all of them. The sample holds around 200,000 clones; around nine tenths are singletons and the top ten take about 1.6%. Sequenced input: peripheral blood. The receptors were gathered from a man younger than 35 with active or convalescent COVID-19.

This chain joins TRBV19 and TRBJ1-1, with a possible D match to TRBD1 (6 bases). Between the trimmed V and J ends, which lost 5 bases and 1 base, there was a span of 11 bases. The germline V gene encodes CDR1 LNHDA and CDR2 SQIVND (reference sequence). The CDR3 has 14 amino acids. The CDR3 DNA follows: TGTGCCAGTAGTCTCTTGACAGGGAACACTGAAGCTTTCTTT. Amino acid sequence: CASSLLTGNTEAFF.

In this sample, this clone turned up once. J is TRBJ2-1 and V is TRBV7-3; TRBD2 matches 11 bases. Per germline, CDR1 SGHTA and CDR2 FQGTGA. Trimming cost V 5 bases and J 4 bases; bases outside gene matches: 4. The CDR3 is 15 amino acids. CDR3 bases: TGTGCCAGCAGCAAACTAGCGGGGGCTTACAATGAGCAGTTCTTC. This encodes CASSKLAGAYNEQFF. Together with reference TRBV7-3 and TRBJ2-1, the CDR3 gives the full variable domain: GAGVSQTPSNKVTEKGKYVELRCDPISGHTALYWYRQSLGQGPEFLIYFQGTGAADDSGLPNDRFFAVRPEGSVSTLKIQRTERGDSAVYLCASSKLAGAYNEQFFGPGTRLTVL.

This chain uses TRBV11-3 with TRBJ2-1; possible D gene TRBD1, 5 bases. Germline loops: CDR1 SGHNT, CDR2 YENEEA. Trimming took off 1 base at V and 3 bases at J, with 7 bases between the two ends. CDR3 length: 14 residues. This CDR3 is CASSLGQGYNEQFF. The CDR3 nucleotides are TGTGCCAGCAGCTTAGGCCAGGGCTACAATGAGCAGTTCTTC.

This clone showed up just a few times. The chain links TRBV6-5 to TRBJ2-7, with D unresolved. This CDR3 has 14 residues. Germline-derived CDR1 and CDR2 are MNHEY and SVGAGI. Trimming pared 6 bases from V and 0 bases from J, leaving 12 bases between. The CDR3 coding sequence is TGTGCCAGCAGGCCATCCCACAGCTCCTACGAGCAGTACTTC. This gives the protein CASRPSHSSYEQYF.

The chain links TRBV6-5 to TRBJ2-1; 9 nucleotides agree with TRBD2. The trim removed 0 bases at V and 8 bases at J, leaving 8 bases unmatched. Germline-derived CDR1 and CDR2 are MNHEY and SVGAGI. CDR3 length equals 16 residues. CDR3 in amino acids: CASSYSYSGSLDEQFF. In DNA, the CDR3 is TGTGCCAGCAGTTACTCCTATAGCGGGAGTTTGGATGAGCAGTTCTTC.

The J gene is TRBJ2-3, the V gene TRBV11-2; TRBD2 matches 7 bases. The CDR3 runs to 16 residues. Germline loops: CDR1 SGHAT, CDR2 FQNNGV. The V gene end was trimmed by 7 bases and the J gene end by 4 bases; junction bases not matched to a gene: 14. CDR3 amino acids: CASNSGGSIIADTQYF. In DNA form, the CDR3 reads TGTGCCAGCAACTCGGGGGGTTCTATTATAGCAGATACGCAGTATTTT. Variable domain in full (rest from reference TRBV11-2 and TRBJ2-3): EAGVAQSPRYKIIEKRQSVAFWCNPISGHATLYWYQQILGQGPKLLIQFQNNGVVDDSQLPKDRFSAERLKGVDSTLKIQPAKLEDSAVYLCASNSGGSIIADTQYFGPGTRLTVL.

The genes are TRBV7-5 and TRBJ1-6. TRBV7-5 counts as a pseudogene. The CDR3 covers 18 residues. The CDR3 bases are TGTGCCAGAAGCTTAGTCAGGTGGGGAGGCCTTCGGAATTCACCCCTCCACTTT. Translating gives CARSLVRWGGLRNSPLHF.

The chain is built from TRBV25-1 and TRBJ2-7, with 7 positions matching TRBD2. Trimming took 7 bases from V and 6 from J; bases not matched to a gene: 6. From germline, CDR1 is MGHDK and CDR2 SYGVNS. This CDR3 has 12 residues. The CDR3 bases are TGTGCCAGCAATGGTTGGGGGGGCGAGCAGTACTTC. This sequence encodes CASNGWGGEQYF.

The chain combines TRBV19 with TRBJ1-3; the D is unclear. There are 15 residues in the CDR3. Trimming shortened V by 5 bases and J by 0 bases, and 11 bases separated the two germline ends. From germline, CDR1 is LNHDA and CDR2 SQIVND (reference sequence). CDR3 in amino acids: CASSPFRDSGNTIYF. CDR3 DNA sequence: TGTGCCAGTAGTCCTTTCCGGGACTCTGGAAACACCATATATTTT. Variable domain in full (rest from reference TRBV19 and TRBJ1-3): DGGITQSPKYLFRKEGQNVTLSCEQNLNHDAMYWYRQDPGQGLRLIYYSQIVNDFQKGDIAEGYSVSREKKESFPLTVTSAQKNPTAFYLCASSPFRDSGNTIYFGEGSWLTVV.

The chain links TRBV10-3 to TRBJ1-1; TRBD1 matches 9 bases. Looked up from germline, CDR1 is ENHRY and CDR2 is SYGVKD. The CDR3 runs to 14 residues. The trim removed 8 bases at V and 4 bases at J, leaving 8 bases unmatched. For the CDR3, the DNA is TGTGCCATCCGGGACAGGGCCGAGAGCACTGAAGCTTTCTTT. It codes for CAIRDRAESTEAFF.

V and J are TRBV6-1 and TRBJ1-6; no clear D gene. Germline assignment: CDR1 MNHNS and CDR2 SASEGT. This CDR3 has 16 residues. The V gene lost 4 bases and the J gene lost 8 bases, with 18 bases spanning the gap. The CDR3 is CASSGRTVKRDSPLHF. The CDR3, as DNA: TGTGCCAGCAGTGGACGGACGGTCAAGAGGGATTCACCCCTCCACTTT.

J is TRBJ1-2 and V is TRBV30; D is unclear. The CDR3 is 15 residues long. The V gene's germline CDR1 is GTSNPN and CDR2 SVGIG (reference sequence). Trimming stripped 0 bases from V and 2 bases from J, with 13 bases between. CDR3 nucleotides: TGTGCCTGGAGTGTACGCCGGGTCAGCAACTATGGCTACACCTTC. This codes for CAWSVRRVSNYGYTF.

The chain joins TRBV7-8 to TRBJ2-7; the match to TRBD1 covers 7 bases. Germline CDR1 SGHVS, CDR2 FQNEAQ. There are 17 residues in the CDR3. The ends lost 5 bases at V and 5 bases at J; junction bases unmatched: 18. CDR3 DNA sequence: TGTGCCAGCAGCCCGAATATACAGGGGAAAGGCACCGACGAGCAGTACTTC. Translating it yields CASSPNIQGKGTDEQYF.

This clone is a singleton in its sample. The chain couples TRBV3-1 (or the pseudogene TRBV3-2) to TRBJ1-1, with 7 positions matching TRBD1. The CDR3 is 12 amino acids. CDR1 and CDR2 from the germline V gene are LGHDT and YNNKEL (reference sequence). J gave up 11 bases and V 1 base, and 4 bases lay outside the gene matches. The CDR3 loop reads CASSQGDREAFF. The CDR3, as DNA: TGTGCCAGCAGCCAAGGAGACAGGGAGGCTTTCTTT.

CDR3 amino acids: CASSQGLAGGLDTQYF. In nucleotides, the CDR3 is TGTGCCAGCAGCCAAGGACTAGCGGGGGGCCTAGATACGCAGTATTTT. The chain combines TRBV2 with TRBJ2-3, with 14 bases aligning to TRBD2. Germline trimming cut 6 bases from V and 5 bases from J; bases unmatched to any gene: 7. From germline, CDR1 is SNHLY and CDR2 FYNNEI. There are 16 residues in the CDR3. The full variable domain, rest sourced from reference TRBV2 and TRBJ2-3, is EPEVTQTPSHQVTQMGQEVILRCVPISNHLYFYWYRQILGQKVEFLVSFYNNEISEKSEIFDDQFSVERPDGSNFTLKIRSTKLEDSAMYFCASSQGLAGGLDTQYFGPGTRLTVL.

DNA for the CDR3: TGCAGTGCTAGTCGAGCGGGGGGGAGGGATGAGCAGTTCTTC. It is translated as CSASRAGGRDEQFF. The V gene is TRBV20-1, the J gene TRBJ2-1, with TRBD2 identical over 10 bases. V lost 3 bases and J lost 8; bases outside the gene matches: 7. The germline V gene encodes CDR1 DFQATT and CDR2 SNEGSKA (reference sequence). This CDR3 has 14 amino acids.

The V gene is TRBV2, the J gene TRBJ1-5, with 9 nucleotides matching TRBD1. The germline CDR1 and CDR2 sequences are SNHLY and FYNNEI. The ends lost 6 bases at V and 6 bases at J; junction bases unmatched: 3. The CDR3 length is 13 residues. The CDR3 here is CASRGQGGQPQHF. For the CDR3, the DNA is TGTGCCAGCAGGGGACAGGGCGGTCAGCCCCAGCATTTT.

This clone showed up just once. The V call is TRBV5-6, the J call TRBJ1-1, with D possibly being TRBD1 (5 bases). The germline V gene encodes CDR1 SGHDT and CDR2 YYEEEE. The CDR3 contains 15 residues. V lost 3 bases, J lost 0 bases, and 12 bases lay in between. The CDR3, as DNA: TGTGCCAGCAGCTGGGGAGGGACGGTGAACACTGAAGCTTTCTTT. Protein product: CASSWGGTVNTEAFF.

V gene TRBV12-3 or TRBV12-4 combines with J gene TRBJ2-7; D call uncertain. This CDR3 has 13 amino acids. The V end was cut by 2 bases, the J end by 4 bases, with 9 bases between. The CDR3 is CASSLIQSYEQYF. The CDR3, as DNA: TGTGCCAGCAGTTTAATCCAGTCTTACGAGCAGTACTTC.

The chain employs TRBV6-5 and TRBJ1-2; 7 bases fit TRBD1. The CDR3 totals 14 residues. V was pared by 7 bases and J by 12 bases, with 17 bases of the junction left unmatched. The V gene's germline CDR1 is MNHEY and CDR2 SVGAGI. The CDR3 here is CASTGSGQRLIHTF. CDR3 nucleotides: TGTGCCAGCACCGGATCGGGACAGCGACTTATACACACCTTC.

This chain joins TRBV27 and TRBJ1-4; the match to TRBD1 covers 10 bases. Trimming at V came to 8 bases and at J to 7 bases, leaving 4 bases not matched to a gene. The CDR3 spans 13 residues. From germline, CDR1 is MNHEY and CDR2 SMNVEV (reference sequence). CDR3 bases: TGTGCCAGCGGAAGGGACAGGGGTGAAAAACTGTTTTTT. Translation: CASGRDRGEKLFF.

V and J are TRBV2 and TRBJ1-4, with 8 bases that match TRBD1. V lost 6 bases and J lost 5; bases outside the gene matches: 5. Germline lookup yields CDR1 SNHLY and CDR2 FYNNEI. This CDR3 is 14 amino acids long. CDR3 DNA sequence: TGTGCCAGCAGATCCGGGACAGGCAATGAAAAACTGTTTTTT. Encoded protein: CASRSGTGNEKLFF.

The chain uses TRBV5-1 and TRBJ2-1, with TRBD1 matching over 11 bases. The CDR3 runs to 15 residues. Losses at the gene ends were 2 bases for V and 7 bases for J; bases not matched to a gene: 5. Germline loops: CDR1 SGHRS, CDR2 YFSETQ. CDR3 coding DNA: TGCGCCAGCAGCTTAACGGACAGGGGGCAGAATGAGCAGTTCTTC. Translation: CASSLTDRGQNEQFF.

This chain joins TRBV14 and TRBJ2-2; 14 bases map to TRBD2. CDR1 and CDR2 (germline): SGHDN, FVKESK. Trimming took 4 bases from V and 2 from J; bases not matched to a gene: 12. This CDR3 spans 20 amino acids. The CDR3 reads CASSRLPGLAGVKNTGELFF. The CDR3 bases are TGTGCCAGCAGCCGACTTCCGGGACTAGCGGGAGTCAAAAACACCGGGGAGCTGTTTTTT.

The CDR3, as DNA: TGTGCCAGTAGTATCGGACAGGGGATCTTCTACGAGCAGTACTTC. Protein sequence: CASSIGQGIFYEQYF. This chain connects TRBV19 to TRBJ2-7; 9 bases map to TRBD1. Germline V gene data show CDR1 as LNHDA and CDR2 as SQIVND (reference sequence). CDR3 length: 15 amino acids. Unmatched junction bases numbered 6, after V lost 3 bases and J lost 3 bases.

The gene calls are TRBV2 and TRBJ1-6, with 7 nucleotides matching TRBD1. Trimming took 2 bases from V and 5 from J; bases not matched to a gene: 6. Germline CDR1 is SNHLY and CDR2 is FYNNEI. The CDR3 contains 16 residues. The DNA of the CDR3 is TGTGCCAGCAGTGAACGCCGACAGGGAGATAATTCACCCCTCCACTTT. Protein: CASSERRQGDNSPLHF.

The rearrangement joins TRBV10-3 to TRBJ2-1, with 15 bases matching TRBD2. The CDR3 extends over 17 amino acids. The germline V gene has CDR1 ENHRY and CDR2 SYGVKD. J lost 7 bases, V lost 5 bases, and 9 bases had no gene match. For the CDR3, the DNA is TGTGCCATCAGTCCGAACACCGGGACTAGCGGGAGGAATGAGCAGTTCTTC. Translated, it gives CAISPNTGTSGRNEQFF.